The 8 T cell receptor beta chains below come from one sample, sequenced in a study of shared clonotypes between healthy human individuals. Profiling relied on immunoSEQ multiplex PCR, and the TCRdb table lists in-frame clones only, not all of them. The repertoire holds about 2.3 million clones, with around 93% as singletons. Material: naive CD4+ T cells from PBMCs. Stated subset: CD45RA+ positively selected. All receptors derive from a man younger than 30 in good health. Some clones in this sample may be carry-over from other donors' samples.

J is TRBJ1-2 and V is TRBV9; 11 nucleotides agree with TRBD1. The ends lost 0 bases at V and 8 bases at J; junction bases unmatched: 6. The CDR3 is made up of 15 amino acids. Germline V lookup: CDR1 SGDLS, CDR2 YYNGEE. This CDR3 reads CASSVGGQGAFGYTF. Here the CDR3 DNA reads TGTGCCAGCAGCGTAGGAGGACAGGGGGCGTTCGGCTACACCTTC.

V gene TRBV6-1 combines with J gene TRBJ1-2; tentative D call: TRBD1 (5 bases). Per germline, CDR1 MNHNS and CDR2 SASEGT. Trimming cost V 5 bases and J 4 bases, with 8 bases left between them. This CDR3 region has 12 residues. For the CDR3, the DNA is TGTGCCAGCAGTCGAGACAGCTATGGCTACACCTTC. Translated, it gives CASSRDSYGYTF.

The chain links TRBV5-6 to TRBJ1-5; D remains unclear. There are 14 residues in the CDR3. CDR1 is SGHDT, CDR2 YYEEEE, per germline. V was cut by 3 bases and J by 9 bases, with 16 bases left in between. CDR3 loop: CASSSLINLGPQHF. The CDR3 region has the DNA TGTGCCAGCAGCTCTCTCATCAACTTGGGGCCCCAGCATTTT.

V and J are TRBV7-3 and TRBJ2-2; possible D gene TRBD2, 5 bases. Trimming removed 1 base from V and 1 base from J, with 10 bases in between. Germline-derived CDR1 and CDR2 are SGHTA and FQGTGA. CDR3 length equals 16 residues. The chain's CDR3 is CASSLIPAVNTGELFF. CDR3 bases: TGTGCCAGCAGCTTAATTCCAGCGGTGAACACCGGGGAGCTGTTTTTT.

The chain carries TRBV5-1 and TRBJ1-4; D gene uncertain. V was trimmed by 2 bases and J by 8 bases, leaving 19 bases between them. Germline CDR1 is SGHRS and CDR2 is YFSETQ. The CDR3 runs to 16 residues. The CDR3 here is CASSFGSGQLGEKLFF. The CDR3 DNA reads as TGCGCCAGCAGCTTTGGTAGTGGCCAGTTGGGGGAAAAACTGTTTTTT.

The rearrangement uses TRBV5-1 and TRBJ2-3; the D gene is possibly TRBD1 (6 bases). Germline loops: CDR1 SGHRS, CDR2 YFSETQ. CDR3 length equals 16 residues. The germline V and J ends were trimmed by 0 bases and 3 bases, with 14 bases remaining between them. The CDR3 DNA sequence: TGCGCCAGCAGCTTGGGGGGTGCGCAGGGGACAGATACGCAGTATTTT. This encodes CASSLGGAQGTDTQYF.

This sequence joins TRBV28 and TRBJ2-1; 14 bases map to TRBD2. CDR3 length: 18 amino acids. Per germline, CDR1 MDHEN and CDR2 SYDVKM. The junction had 9 bases not matched to a gene; V was cut back by 4 bases and J by 4 bases. The chain's CDR3 is CASSSGGTSGRTYNEQFF. The CDR3 bases are TGTGCCAGCAGTTCAGGGGGGACTAGCGGGAGAACATACAATGAGCAGTTCTTC.

The rearrangement links TRBV14 to TRBJ2-1; D might be TRBD2 (6 bases). Trimming pared 8 bases from V and 1 base from J, leaving 15 bases between. Germline CDR1 SGHDN, CDR2 FVKESK. There are 15 residues in the CDR3. The chain's CDR3 is CASGTGGLSYNEQFF. CDR3 bases: TGTGCCAGCGGAACCGGCGGACTATCCTACAATGAGCAGTTCTTC.